This record concerns one TCR beta chain sequence. PCR used 60 Vbeta primers and 13 Jbeta primers. Clones were read by immunoSEQ multiplex PCR, and TCRdb kept only the in-frame ones, dropping some. The sample lists roughly 140,000 clones; 75% to 80% were seen once. The data are from a study of cytomegalovirus exposure and HLA in healthy donors. CDR1 and CDR2 (germline): LNHNV, YYDKDF (reference sequence). V was clipped by 7 bases and J by 4 bases, with 19 bases between them. The CDR3 contains 15 residues. This sequence joins TRBV15 and TRBJ1-1; D gene uncertain. The sequencing input was PBMCs. This sequence originates from a woman in her 30s in good health and CMV-seronegative. The CDR3 protein is CATTPGSRRSTEAFF. In DNA form, the CDR3 reads TGTGCCACCACGCCCGGTTCCCGGAGGAGCACTGAAGCTTTCTTT.